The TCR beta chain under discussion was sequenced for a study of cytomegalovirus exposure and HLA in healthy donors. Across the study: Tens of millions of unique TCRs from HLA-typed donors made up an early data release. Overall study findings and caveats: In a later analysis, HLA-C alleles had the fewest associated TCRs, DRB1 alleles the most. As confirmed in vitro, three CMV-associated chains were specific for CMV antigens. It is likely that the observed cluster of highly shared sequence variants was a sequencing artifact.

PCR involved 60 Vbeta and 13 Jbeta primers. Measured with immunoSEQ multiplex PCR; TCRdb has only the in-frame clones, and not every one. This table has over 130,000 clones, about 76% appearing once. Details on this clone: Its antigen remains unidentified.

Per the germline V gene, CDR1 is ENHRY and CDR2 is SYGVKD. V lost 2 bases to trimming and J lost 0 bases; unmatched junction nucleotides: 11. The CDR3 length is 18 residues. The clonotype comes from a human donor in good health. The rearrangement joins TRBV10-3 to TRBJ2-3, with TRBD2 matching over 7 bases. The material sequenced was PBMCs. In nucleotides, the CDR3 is TGTGCCATCAGTGAGGATCAATCGGGACTACCGAGCACAGATACGCAGTATTTT. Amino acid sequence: CAISEDQSGLPSTDTQYF.